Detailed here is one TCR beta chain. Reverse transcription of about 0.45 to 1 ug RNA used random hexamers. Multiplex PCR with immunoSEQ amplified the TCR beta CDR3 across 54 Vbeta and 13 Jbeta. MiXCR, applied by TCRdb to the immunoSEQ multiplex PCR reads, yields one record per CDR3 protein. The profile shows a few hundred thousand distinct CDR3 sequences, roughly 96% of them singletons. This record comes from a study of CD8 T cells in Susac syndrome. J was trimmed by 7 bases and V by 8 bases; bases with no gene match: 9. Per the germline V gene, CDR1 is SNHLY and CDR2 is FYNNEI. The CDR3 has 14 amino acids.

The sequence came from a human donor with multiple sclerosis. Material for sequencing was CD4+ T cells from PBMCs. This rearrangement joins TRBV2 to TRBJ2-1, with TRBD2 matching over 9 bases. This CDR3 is CASCVLAGRNEQFF. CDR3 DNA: TGTGCCAGCTGTGTGCTAGCGGGAAGGAATGAGCAGTTCTTC.